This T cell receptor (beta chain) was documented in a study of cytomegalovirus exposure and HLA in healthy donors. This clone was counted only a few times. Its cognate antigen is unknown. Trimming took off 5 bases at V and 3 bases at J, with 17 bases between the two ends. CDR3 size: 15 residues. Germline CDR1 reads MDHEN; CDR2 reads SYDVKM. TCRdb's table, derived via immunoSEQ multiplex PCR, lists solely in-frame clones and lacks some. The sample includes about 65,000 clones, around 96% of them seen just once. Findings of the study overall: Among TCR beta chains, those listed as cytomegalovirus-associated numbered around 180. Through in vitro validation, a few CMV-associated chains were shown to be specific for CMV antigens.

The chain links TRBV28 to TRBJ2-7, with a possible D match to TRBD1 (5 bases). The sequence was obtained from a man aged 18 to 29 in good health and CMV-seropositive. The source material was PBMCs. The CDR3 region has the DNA TGTGCCAGCAGTCGGCCGACAGCAGGAAGCTACGAGCAGTACTTC. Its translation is CASSRPTAGSYEQYF. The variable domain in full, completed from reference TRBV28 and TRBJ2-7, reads DVKVTQSSRYLVKRTGEKVFLECVQDMDHENMFWYRQDPGLGLRLIYFSYDVKMKEKGDIPEGYSVSREKKERFSLILESASTNQTSMYLCASSRPTAGSYEQYFGPGTRLTVT.